Presented here are 21 T cell receptor beta chains from one specimen sequenced in a study of T cells in Graves' hyperthyroidism and ophthalmopathy. Regions amplified from RNA transcripts were the TCR beta CDR3 regions. The TCR CDR3 was amplified in a first-round RT-PCR using the HTBI primer set. A single record per CDR3 protein comes from TCRdb applying MiXCR to the multiplex PCR reads. The data contain approximately 430,000 distinct CDR3 sequences, roughly 14% of them singletons. Sequencing used blood. Receptor source: a man younger than 35 with Graves' ophthalmopathy.

This clonotype was seen only a few times. The J gene is TRBJ2-5, the V gene TRBV19; D gene ambiguous. CDR3 length: 13 residues. The germline CDR1 and CDR2 sequences are LNHDA and SQIVND (reference sequence). The V end lost 3 bases, the J end lost 1 base, and 6 bases lay between the germline ends. The CDR3 coding sequence is TGTGCCAGTAGTATTCAGCCCCAAGAGACCCAGTACTTC. It codes for CASSIQPQETQYF.

This clonotype was counted ten times or more. The chain employs TRBV6-1 and TRBJ2-7; 8 positions agree with TRBD1. Per the germline V gene, CDR1 is MNHNS and CDR2 is SASEGT. V shed 8 bases, J shed 6 bases, and the junction held 12 bases outside the gene matches. The CDR3 has 14 residues. CDR3 DNA sequence: TGTGCCAGCGCAAGGGAGACAGGGGCTGTCGAGCAGTACTTC. The encoded protein is CASARETGAVEQYF.

The chain recombines TRBV4-1 with TRBJ2-7; TRBD2 is a possible D gene (6 bases). The CDR3 covers 17 residues. The V end lost 1 base, the J end lost 5 bases, and 21 bases lay between the germline ends. Germline values: CDR1 MGHRA, CDR2 YSYEKL. CDR3 in amino acids: CASSQAGAGSYENEQYF. The DNA for the CDR3 is TGCGCCAGCAGCCAAGCGGGAGCGGGCTCTTATGAGAACGAGCAGTACTTC.

This clonotype was seen repeatedly, ten times or more. The CDR3 here is CASSLPTGVYEQYF. The CDR3 region has the DNA TGCGCCAGCAGCTTACCGACAGGGGTCTACGAGCAGTACTTC. This chain joins TRBV4-1 and TRBJ2-7, with 8 bases matching TRBD1. Losses at the gene ends were 5 bases for V and 3 bases for J; bases not matched to a gene: 6. Germline V gives CDR1 MGHRA, CDR2 YSYEKL. The CDR3 is 14 residues long.

This clonotype was counted at least ten times. This sequence joins TRBV5-1 and TRBJ1-1; no definite D call. This CDR3 is built from 13 residues. The germline V and J ends were trimmed by 1 base and 3 bases, with 7 bases remaining between them. Germline V CDR1 and CDR2: SGHRS, YFSETQ. This chain's CDR3 is CASSLYSDTEAFF. In DNA, the CDR3 is TGCGCCAGCAGCTTGTACTCCGACACTGAAGCTTTCTTT.

This clonotype was detected ten times or more. V usage is TRBV5-1 and J usage is TRBJ1-1; no clear D gene. The CDR3 totals 16 residues. Germline V gene data show CDR1 as SGHRS and CDR2 as YFSETQ. V dropped 0 bases and J dropped 1 base, with 13 bases sitting between them. The CDR3 loop reads CASSLGLSVGNTEAFF. The CDR3 DNA reads TGCGCCAGCAGCTTGGGTTTGAGTGTGGGGAACACTGAAGCTTTCTTT.

This sequence joins TRBV3-1 and TRBJ2-6; D gene uncertain. This CDR3 is built from 14 residues. Germline V gene lookup returns CDR1 LGHDT and CDR2 YNNKEL (reference sequence). Trimming pared 5 bases from V and 0 bases from J, leaving 5 bases between. CDR3 coding DNA: TGTGCCAGCAGCTTTATCTCTGGGGCCAACGTCCTGACTTTC. This encodes CASSFISGANVLTF.

This clonotype was counted at least ten times. The CDR3 here is CASTPGRGDNEQFF. The CDR3 DNA reads TGTGCCAGCACCCCTGGGCGGGGGGACAATGAGCAGTTCTTC. V is TRBV6-1 and J is TRBJ2-1; the match to TRBD2 covers 8 bases. The V segment lost 7 bases and the J segment 5 bases; nucleotides outside the gene matches: 7. The CDR3 covers 14 residues. Per the germline V gene, CDR1 is MNHNS and CDR2 is SASEGT.

In its sample, this clonotype was seen many times. The chain combines TRBV11-2 with TRBJ2-7, with 7 bases that match TRBD1. The CDR3 covers 14 residues. Germline V gives CDR1 SGHAT, CDR2 FQNNGV. J lost 3 bases, V lost 5 bases, and 7 bases had no gene match. The CDR3 region is CASSVRQGFYEQYF. CDR3 coding DNA: TGTGCCAGCAGCGTGAGACAGGGTTTCTACGAGCAGTACTTC.

Written as DNA, the CDR3 is TGTGCCAGCAGACTAACAGTGACCGGTTCACCCCTCCACTTT. Protein: CASRLTVTGSPLHF. J is TRBJ1-6 and V is TRBV2; D remains unclear. The CDR3 loop spans 14 amino acids. The ends were cut back, 6 bases at V and 9 bases at J, with 15 bases in the middle. Germline CDR1 is SNHLY and CDR2 is FYNNEI.

This clonotype appeared many times. The CDR3 DNA follows: TGTGCCAGCAGTACTACCCAAGAGACCCAGTACTTC. It specifies CASSTTQETQYF. The chain combines TRBV2 with TRBJ2-5; no clear D. This CDR3 spans 12 amino acids. Trimming took 5 bases from V and 1 from J, leaving 5 bases between them. The germline V gene encodes CDR1 SNHLY and CDR2 FYNNEI.

This clonotype was detected ten times or more. This chain uses TRBV6-1 with TRBJ2-2; no definite D call. The CDR3 spans 15 residues. Trimming shortened V by 6 bases and J by 7 bases, and 18 bases separated the two germline ends. Per germline, CDR1 MNHNS and CDR2 SASEGT. CDR3 loop: CASRAWVGVDGELFF. The CDR3 bases are TGTGCCAGCAGAGCATGGGTTGGGGTTGACGGGGAGCTGTTTTTT.

This clonotype was counted ten times or more. This sequence joins TRBV7-2 and TRBJ2-1, with TRBD2 matching over 10 bases. Germline assignment: CDR1 SGHTA and CDR2 FQGNSA. The CDR3 runs 15 residues. The V segment lost 3 bases and the J segment 3 bases; nucleotides outside the gene matches: 2. CDR3 DNA: TGTGCCAGCAGCTTCCAGCGGGGGGGCTACAATGAGCAGTTCTTC. Amino acids: CASSFQRGGYNEQFF.

This clonotype appeared many times. DNA of the CDR3: TGCAGCGTTGAATTAGTCACAGATACGCAGTATTTT. The encoded protein is CSVELVTDTQYF. V and J are TRBV29-1 and TRBJ2-3; D call uncertain. Germline CDR1 and CDR2: SQVTM and ANQGSEA. The CDR3 has 12 residues. V lost 2 bases and J 2 bases, leaving 5 bases between the germline ends.

This clonotype was seen a handful of times. The chain has TRBV11-2 and TRBJ1-1; D is undetermined. With 3 bases removed from V and 3 bases from J, the gap between germline ends came to 8 bases. The CDR3 runs 13 residues. Germline CDR1 SGHAT, CDR2 FQNNGV. CDR3 DNA sequence: TGTGCCAGCAGCTTTACGGATTACACTGAAGCTTTCTTT. Translating gives CASSFTDYTEAFF.

The rearrangement links TRBV29-1 to TRBJ2-5; 9 nucleotides align to TRBD2. Germline V gene sequence: CDR1 SQVTM, CDR2 ANQGSEA. V trimming: 4 bases; J trimming: 0 bases; junction bases outside the gene matches: 6. This CDR3 has 15 residues. CDR3 sequence reads: CSVVSVAGDQETQYF. Here the CDR3 DNA reads TGCAGCGTTGTGTCGGTAGCGGGAGACCAAGAGACCCAGTACTTC.

This clonotype was detected ten times or more. The V call is TRBV5-1, the J call TRBJ1-3, with D unclear. The CDR3 covers 15 residues. Trimming removed 5 bases from V and 0 bases from J, with 12 bases in between. The germline V gene encodes CDR1 SGHRS and CDR2 YFSETQ. The chain's CDR3 is CASRSDGFSGNTIYF. The CDR3 DNA reads TGCGCCAGCAGGTCGGATGGATTCTCTGGAAACACCATATATTTT.

To note about this clonotype: This clone may be a read error of a much larger clone one base away. The chain employs TRBV6-1 and TRBJ2-1; unclear D gene. CDR1 and CDR2 from the germline V gene are MNHNS and SASEGT. V was shortened by 2 bases and J by 10 bases, with 18 bases between the two germline ends. CDR3 length: 15 amino acids. In DNA form, the CDR3 reads TGTGCCAGCAGTGAAACCTGGAGTTCGAAGAACGAGCAGTTCTTC. Translated: CASSETWSSKNEQFF.

Concerning this clonotype: Given a much more abundant clone one base away, this may be a read error. The rearrangement links TRBV7-6 to TRBJ2-1; D gene unclear. CDR3 length equals 13 residues. V was shortened by 4 bases and J by 10 bases, with 14 bases between the two germline ends. Germline assignment: CDR1 SGHVS and CDR2 FNYEAQ. DNA of the CDR3: TGTGCCAGCAGCTCGGATCTGACCTACGAGCAGTTCTTC. Translating it yields CASSSDLTYEQFF.

For this clonotype: The junction and the germline gene differ at one end; a read error may be behind it. The CDR3 DNA sequence: TGTACCAGTACCAGAGCCGGGGGTGGGACCAAAAACATTCAGTACTTC. Its protein is CTSTRAGGGTKNIQYF. The rearrangement uses TRBV19 and TRBJ2-4; tentative D call: TRBD2 (6 bases). Germline V lookup: CDR1 LNHDA, CDR2 SQIVND (reference sequence). This CDR3 contains 16 residues. The complete variable domain, with remaining parts taken from reference TRBV19 and TRBJ2-4, reads DGGITQSPKYLFRKEGQNVTLSCEQNLNHDAMYWYRQDPGQGLRLIYYSQIVNDFQKGDIAEGYSVSREKKESFPLTVTSAQKNPTAFYLCTSTRAGGGTKNIQYFGAGTRLSVL.

This clonotype was detected ten times or more. The V call is TRBV11-2, the J call TRBJ1-2; TRBD1 agrees at 9 bases. Germline CDR1 is SGHAT and CDR2 is FQNNGV. With 0 bases clipped from V and 5 bases from J, the junction kept 1 base outside the gene matches. CDR3 length: 14 amino acids. CDR3 loop: CASSLDGQGYGYTF. The CDR3 DNA follows: TGTGCCAGCAGCTTAGACGGACAGGGGTATGGCTACACCTTC. The full variable domain, with the rest looked up from reference TRBV11-2 and TRBJ1-2, is EAGVAQSPRYKIIEKRQSVAFWCNPISGHATLYWYQQILGQGPKLLIQFQNNGVVDDSQLPKDRFSAERLKGVDSTLKIQPAKLEDSAVYLCASSLDGQGYGYTFGSGTRLTVV.